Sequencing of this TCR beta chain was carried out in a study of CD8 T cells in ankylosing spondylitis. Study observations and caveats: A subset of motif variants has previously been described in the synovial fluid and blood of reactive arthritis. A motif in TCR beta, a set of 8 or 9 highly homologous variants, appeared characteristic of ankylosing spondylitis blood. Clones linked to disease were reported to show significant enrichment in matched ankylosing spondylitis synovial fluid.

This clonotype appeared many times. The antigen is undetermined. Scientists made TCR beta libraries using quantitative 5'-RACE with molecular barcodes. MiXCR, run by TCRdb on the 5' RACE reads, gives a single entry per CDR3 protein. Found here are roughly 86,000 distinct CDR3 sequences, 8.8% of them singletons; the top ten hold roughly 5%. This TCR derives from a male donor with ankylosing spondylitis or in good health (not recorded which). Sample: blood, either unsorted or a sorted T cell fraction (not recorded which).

CDR3 sequence (DNA): TGTGCCAGCAGCTTAGGGGTCGCAGGGGCGGACATTCAGTACTTC. It is translated as CASSLGVAGADIQYF. The V gene is TRBV13, the J gene TRBJ2-4; D perhaps matches TRBD1 (6 bases). Trimming took 0 bases from V and 8 from J, leaving 14 bases between them. CDR1 and CDR2 from the germline V gene are PRHDT and FYEKMQ (reference sequence). This CDR3 comprises 15 residues.